Listed below are T cell receptor beta chains from one sample, sequenced in a study of blood T cells in healthy people across ages. TCRdb re-called the 5' RACE reads through MiXCR, storing one row per CDR3 protein. Here the sample spans around 800,000 distinct CDR3 sequences, around 24% being singletons. These sequences were also reported in another study, on T cells of mothers and their children.

Sequencing was done on a sample of blood. These receptors were taken from a boy under 18 in good health. CDR3s include the opening cysteine and the closing phenylalanine or tryptophan. The D gene is left open where the match is weak. Expanded clones get a size class; other rows say once, few or many, or leave the size out.

V gene: TRBV11-2; clone size: few; J gene: TRBJ2-4; D gene: NA; CDR3 DNA: TGTGCCAGCAGCCCCCCACAGGGCATTCAGTACTTC; CDR3 protein: CASSPPQGIQYF
V gene: TRBV25-1; clone size: NA; J gene: TRBJ2-5; D gene: TRBD2; CDR3 DNA: TGTGCCAGCAGTGACCCTCGGGGGGGCCGGGAGACCCAGTACTTC; CDR3 protein: CASSDPRGGRETQYF
V gene: TRBV25-1; clone size: NA; J gene: TRBJ2-4; D gene: NA; CDR3 DNA: TGTGCCAGCAGTGAATACCTAGAGGGAGCCAAAAACATTCAGTACTTC; CDR3 protein: CASSEYLEGAKNIQYF
V gene: TRBV29-1; clone size: NA; J gene: TRBJ1-4; D gene: NA; CDR3 DNA: TGCAGCGGTGGCAGGGAGCCTGGGGAAAAACTGTTTTTT; CDR3 protein: CSGGREPGEKLFF
V gene: TRBV2; clone size: NA; J gene: TRBJ1-2; D gene: TRBD1; CDR3 DNA: TGTGCCAGAATCCAGGGGGGAGCTAACTATGGCTACACCTTC; CDR3 protein: CARIQGGANYGYTF
V gene: TRBV10-3; clone size: few; J gene: TRBJ1-3; D gene: NA; CDR3 DNA: TGTGCCATCAGAGATAATAGGGGAGTCCTCGGAAACACCATATATTTT; CDR3 protein: CAIRDNRGVLGNTIYF
V gene: TRBV4-1; clone size: NA; J gene: TRBJ1-4; D gene: TRBD1; CDR3 DNA: TGCGCCAGCAGCCACCGGGGCGGGACAGACGCCCTTAAACTGTTTTTT; CDR3 protein: CASSHRGGTDALKLFF
V gene: TRBV7-6; clone size: NA; J gene: TRBJ2-7; D gene: NA; CDR3 DNA: TGTGCCAGCAGCTTACAGGGAGTCGAGCAGTACTTC; CDR3 protein: CASSLQGVEQYF
V gene: TRBV29-1; clone size: NA; J gene: TRBJ2-2; D gene: TRBD1; CDR3 DNA: TGCAGCGTTGATGGGACAGCTAACACCGGGGAGCTGTTTTTT; CDR3 protein: CSVDGTANTGELFF
V gene: TRBV7-3; clone size: many; J gene: TRBJ2-5; D gene: NA; CDR3 DNA: TGTGCCAGCAGCCCAGACGAAGAGACCCAGTACTTC; CDR3 protein: CASSPDEETQYF
V gene: TRBV18; clone size: few; J gene: TRBJ2-3; D gene: NA; CDR3 DNA: TGTGCCAGCTCACCACCCGGCAGGGAAAGCACAGATACGCAGTATTTT; CDR3 protein: CASSPPGRESTDTQYF
V gene: TRBV18; clone size: few; J gene: TRBJ1-1; D gene: NA; CDR3 DNA: TGTGCCAGCTCACCACCTAGGGGGGGTCGGAACACTGAAGCTTTCTTT; CDR3 protein: CASSPPRGGRNTEAFF
V gene: TRBV7-2; clone size: few; J gene: TRBJ2-1; D gene: NA; CDR3 DNA: TGTGCCAGCAGCTGGACAACCTACAATGAGCAGTTCTTC; CDR3 protein: CASSWTTYNEQFF
V gene: TRBV7-3; clone size: NA; J gene: TRBJ2-2; D gene: NA; CDR3 DNA: TGTGCCAGCAGTCAAAAGGGAAACACCGGGGAGCTGTTTTTT; CDR3 protein: CASSQKGNTGELFF
V gene: TRBV20-1; clone size: few; J gene: TRBJ1-4; D gene: NA; CDR3 DNA: TGCAGTGCTAGAGCCGGCAGTAACAATGAAAAACTGTTTTTT; CDR3 protein: CSARAGSNNEKLFF
V gene: TRBV7-9; clone size: few; J gene: TRBJ1-2; D gene: TRBD1; CDR3 DNA: TGCGCCAGCAGCCAGGGGACAGGCCCTGGGGATGGCTACACCTTC; CDR3 protein: CASSQGTGPGDGYTF
V gene: TRBV21-1; clone size: NA; J gene: TRBJ2-1; D gene: NA; CDR3 DNA: TGTGCCAGCAGCAAAGATGCGGGCACGTACAATGAGCAGTTCTTC; CDR3 protein: CASSKDAGTYNEQFF
V gene: TRBV29-1; clone size: NA; J gene: TRBJ1-4; D gene: NA; CDR3 DNA: TGCAGCGTTGTTAAGGGCGCAACTAATGAAAAACTGTTTTTT; CDR3 protein: CSVVKGATNEKLFF
V gene: TRBV6-5; clone size: few; J gene: TRBJ2-4; D gene: NA; CDR3 DNA: TGTGCCAGCAGTTACGGAAGCAGGGACCACATTCAGTACTTC; CDR3 protein: CASSYGSRDHIQYF
V gene: TRBV6-2/TRBV6-3; clone size: few; J gene: TRBJ1-2; D gene: TRBD1; CDR3 DNA: TGTGCCAGCAGTCGCCCGGGACAGGGGACGCTTTCTTTCGGTCACACCTTC; CDR3 protein: CASSRPGQGTLSFGHTF
V gene: TRBV7-9; clone size: few; J gene: TRBJ2-5; D gene: NA; CDR3 DNA: TGTGCCAGCAGACCGATCAGACAGACAGAGACCCAGTACTTC; CDR3 protein: CASRPIRQTETQYF
V gene: TRBV9; clone size: few; J gene: TRBJ1-6; D gene: NA; CDR3 DNA: TGTGCCAGCAGCGGCCTGAGCTCCTATAATTCACCCCTCCACTTT; CDR3 protein: CASSGLSSYNSPLHF
V gene: TRBV7-3; clone size: few; J gene: TRBJ2-3; D gene: TRBD2; CDR3 DNA: TGTGCCTGCAGCTCCGGACTAGCGGGCACAGATACGCAGTATTTT; CDR3 protein: CACSSGLAGTDTQYF
V gene: TRBV12-3/TRBV12-4; clone size: few; J gene: TRBJ1-5; D gene: NA; CDR3 DNA: TGTGCCAGCAGTTCATCCGGATGGAATCAGCCCCAGCATTTT; CDR3 protein: CASSSSGWNQPQHF
V gene: TRBV7-9; clone size: NA; J gene: TRBJ2-3; D gene: NA; CDR3 DNA: TGTGCCAGCAGCCACCGGGCAGCGACAGATACGCAGTATTTT; CDR3 protein: CASSHRAATDTQYF
V gene: TRBV7-8; clone size: NA; J gene: TRBJ2-3; D gene: TRBD2; CDR3 DNA: TGTGCCAGCAGCGCCAGGACTAGCGGGGGCACAGATACGCAGTATTTT; CDR3 protein: CASSARTSGGTDTQYF
V gene: TRBV29-1; clone size: NA; J gene: TRBJ1-2; D gene: NA; CDR3 DNA: TGCAGCGTGGCAGGGGCCGCCTTC; CDR3 protein: CSVAGAAF
V gene: TRBV20-1; clone size: many; J gene: TRBJ1-4; D gene: NA; CDR3 DNA: TGCAGTGCTAGAGATCGGGGGCAGGGTACTAATGAAAAACTGTTTTTT; CDR3 protein: CSARDRGQGTNEKLFF
V gene: TRBV2; clone size: NA; J gene: TRBJ2-1; D gene: NA; CDR3 DNA: TGTGCCAGCAGGGTGCTCAGACACAATGAGCAGTTCTTC; CDR3 protein: CASRVLRHNEQFF
V gene: TRBV28; clone size: NA; J gene: TRBJ2-7; D gene: TRBD1; CDR3 DNA: TGTGCCAGCAGTTTAGGACAGGGGGCTCCCCGGTACTTC; CDR3 protein: CASSLGQGAPRYF
V gene: TRBV4-2; clone size: NA; J gene: TRBJ2-7; D gene: TRBD2; CDR3 DNA: TGTGCCAGCAGTAGGACTAGCGACTCCTACGAGCAGTACTTC; CDR3 protein: CASSRTSDSYEQYF
V gene: TRBV19; clone size: NA; J gene: TRBJ1-1; D gene: NA; CDR3 DNA: TGTGCCGGTAGTATAGAGGGGGAAGCTTTCTTT; CDR3 protein: CAGSIEGEAFF
V gene: TRBV24-1; clone size: few; J gene: TRBJ1-2; D gene: TRBD1; CDR3 DNA: TGTGCCACCAGTGATTCCACAGGGGATGGCTACACCTTC; CDR3 protein: CATSDSTGDGYTF
V gene: TRBV7-9; clone size: NA; J gene: TRBJ2-3; D gene: NA; CDR3 DNA: TGTGCCAGCAGCTTAGTCCAGGGGAGGCCAGATACGCAGTATTTT; CDR3 protein: CASSLVQGRPDTQYF
V gene: TRBV7-9; clone size: NA; J gene: TRBJ2-7; D gene: NA; CDR3 DNA: TGTGCCAGCAGCTTAGTATCAGGGGTGTACGAGCAGTACTTC; CDR3 protein: CASSLVSGVYEQYF
V gene: TRBV6-1; clone size: NA; J gene: TRBJ1-1; D gene: NA; CDR3 DNA: TGTGCCAGCAGTGATATAAGGAGCAACACTGAAGCTTTCTTT; CDR3 protein: CASSDIRSNTEAFF
V gene: TRBV5-6; clone size: NA; J gene: TRBJ2-5; D gene: TRBD2; CDR3 DNA: TGTGCCAGCAGCTTGCCCCAATGGGGGGGTCAAGAGACCCAGTACTTC; CDR3 protein: CASSLPQWGGQETQYF
V gene: TRBV12-3/TRBV12-4; clone size: NA; J gene: TRBJ2-4; D gene: NA; CDR3 DNA: TGTGCCAGCAGTTTAACCCCTGAAAACATTCAGTACTTC; CDR3 protein: CASSLTPENIQYF
V gene: TRBV6-1; clone size: NA; J gene: TRBJ2-1; D gene: NA; CDR3 DNA: TGTGCCAGCATGGGCAGGGTCTACAATGAGCAGTTCTTC; CDR3 protein: CASMGRVYNEQFF
V gene: TRBV7-8; clone size: NA; J gene: TRBJ2-7; D gene: TRBD1; CDR3 DNA: TGTGCCAGCAGCTTAAGGTTGACAGGGACCTACGAGCAGTACTTC; CDR3 protein: CASSLRLTGTYEQYF
V gene: TRBV5-1; clone size: few; J gene: TRBJ2-5; D gene: NA; CDR3 DNA: TGCGCCAGCAGCATACAGGGCGAGGTGTCTGATACCCAGTACTTC; CDR3 protein: CASSIQGEVSDTQYF
V gene: TRBV6-1; clone size: few; J gene: TRBJ2-5; D gene: TRBD1; CDR3 DNA: TGTGCCAGCAGTCAAAGGGGGACAGGGAGGGAGACCCAGTACTTC; CDR3 protein: CASSQRGTGRETQYF
V gene: TRBV20-1; clone size: NA; J gene: TRBJ2-5; D gene: NA; CDR3 DNA: TGCAGTGCTAGATATCGAGGGGGACGAGAGACCCAGTACTTC; CDR3 protein: CSARYRGGRETQYF
V gene: TRBV5-1; clone size: few; J gene: TRBJ1-2; D gene: TRBD1; CDR3 DNA: TGCGCCAGCAGCTTGATGGGTACAGGGGACCTCAGTGGCTACACCTTC; CDR3 protein: CASSLMGTGDLSGYTF
V gene: TRBV12-3/TRBV12-4; clone size: NA; J gene: TRBJ2-7; D gene: TRBD2; CDR3 DNA: TGTGCCAGCAGTTCCCTCAGCGGGGGGGCTGCGAGCTCCTACGAGCAGTACTTC; CDR3 protein: CASSSLSGGAASSYEQYF
V gene: TRBV2; clone size: NA; J gene: TRBJ1-5; D gene: NA; CDR3 DNA: TGTGCCAGCAGTCACGACAGTCATGATCAGCCCCAGCATTTT; CDR3 protein: CASSHDSHDQPQHF
V gene: TRBV28; clone size: NA; J gene: TRBJ2-5; D gene: NA; CDR3 DNA: TGTGCCAGCAGTTTAGAGGGAAAGACCCAGTACTTC; CDR3 protein: CASSLEGKTQYF
V gene: TRBV7-3; clone size: NA; J gene: TRBJ2-3; D gene: TRBD2; CDR3 DNA: TGTGCCAGCAGCCGTACGGGGCGGGGGGGCACAGATACGCAGTATTTT; CDR3 protein: CASSRTGRGGTDTQYF
V gene: TRBV6-1; clone size: NA; J gene: TRBJ2-1; D gene: NA; CDR3 DNA: TGTGCCAGCAGTCGGACGGGCGGAATTTCCTACAATGAGCAGTTCTTC; CDR3 protein: CASSRTGGISYNEQFF
V gene: TRBV28; clone size: few; J gene: TRBJ2-1; D gene: NA; CDR3 DNA: TGTGCCAGCTCCCAGACTAGTCCCAACGAGCAGTTCTTC; CDR3 protein: CASSQTSPNEQFF
V gene: TRBV6-1; clone size: NA; J gene: TRBJ1-1; D gene: NA; CDR3 DNA: TGTGCCAGCAGTGAAGGTAAAGGGACGGGCACTGAAGCTTTCTTT; CDR3 protein: CASSEGKGTGTEAFF
V gene: TRBV12-3/TRBV12-4; clone size: many; J gene: TRBJ1-1; D gene: NA; CDR3 DNA: TGTGCCAGCAGTTTAATGGAGAACACTGAAGCTTTCTTT; CDR3 protein: CASSLMENTEAFF
V gene: TRBV6-2/TRBV6-3; clone size: NA; J gene: TRBJ2-7; D gene: TRBD1; CDR3 DNA: TGTGCCAGCAGTTACCCGAGACAGGGACGACCTTACGAGCAGTACTTC; CDR3 protein: CASSYPRQGRPYEQYF
V gene: TRBV6-5; clone size: few; J gene: TRBJ2-5; D gene: NA; CDR3 DNA: TGTGCCAGCAGTTACTCGAGGGGCAGGGTGAATCAAGAGACCCAGTACTTC; CDR3 protein: CASSYSRGRVNQETQYF
V gene: TRBV9; clone size: NA; J gene: TRBJ2-7; D gene: TRBD2; CDR3 DNA: TGTGCCAGCAGCGTAGAGGTAGCGGGGGGCGAGCAGTACTTC; CDR3 protein: CASSVEVAGGEQYF
V gene: TRBV9; clone size: NA; J gene: TRBJ2-1; D gene: NA; CDR3 DNA: TGTGCCAGCAGCGTAGGAGCCGACAATGAGCAGTTCTTC; CDR3 protein: CASSVGADNEQFF
V gene: TRBV4-1; clone size: NA; J gene: TRBJ2-7; D gene: NA; CDR3 DNA: TGCGCCAGCATCCAAGTTTCAGGGAGCTCCTACGAGCAGTACTTC; CDR3 protein: CASIQVSGSSYEQYF
V gene: TRBV11-2; clone size: few; J gene: TRBJ2-1; D gene: NA; CDR3 DNA: TGTGCCAGCAGCTTCGGACGGGACAACCGCCCGTTCTTC; CDR3 protein: CASSFGRDNRPFF
V gene: TRBV3-1; clone size: many; J gene: TRBJ2-1; D gene: NA; CDR3 DNA: TGTGCCAGCAGCCAAGACGGGAGCTCCTACAATGAGCAGTTCTTC; CDR3 protein: CASSQDGSSYNEQFF